This entry concerns a single TCR beta chain. Random hexamers primed reverse transcription of about 0.45 to 1 ug RNA. TCRdb ran MiXCR on the immunoSEQ multiplex PCR reads and lists one entry per CDR3 protein. Of 120,000 to 150,000 distinct CDR3 sequences listed, around 96% are singletons. This specimen comes from a study of CD8 T cells in Susac syndrome. Specimen: CD4+ T cells from PBMCs. The receptor's source is a human donor with multiple sclerosis.

The CDR3 region is CASSFRDQSHYEQYF. DNA for the CDR3: TGTGCCAGCAGTTTTAGGGACCAATCCCACTACGAGCAGTACTTC. The chain links TRBV27 to TRBJ2-7, with D perhaps given as TRBD1 or TRBD2 (5 bases each). Germline assignment: CDR1 MNHEY and CDR2 SMNVEV (reference sequence). V was trimmed by 3 bases and J by 3 bases, leaving 15 bases between them. This CDR3 contains 15 residues.